The T cell receptor beta chain described here comes from a study of T cells after yellow fever vaccination. Study results and limitations: Abundant clonotypes from the bulk population could get into FACS-sorted repertoires as contaminants. Post-booster repertoires again held most primary-vaccination clones (just under 97% CD4, roughly 88% CD8). Faster peaking, at day 5 versus 15, marked a secondary response that was weaker.

TCRdb reanalysed the 5' RACE reads using MiXCR and keeps one entry per CDR3 protein. The data show approximately 300,000 distinct CDR3 sequences, with 13% seen just once and about 0.54% held by the top ten. The V and J ends lost 7 bases and 2 bases, in that order; junction bases with no gene match: 4. Looked up from germline, CDR1 is SGHTA and CDR2 is FQGTGA. The CDR3 spans 14 residues. Concerning this clonotype: Its specificity is not known.

The sample here was CD4+ T cells sorted from PBMCs, taken 45 days after the yellow fever booster vaccination. The receptor comes from a man between 25 and 39 years old who received the YFV17D yellow fever vaccine. This chain uses TRBV7-3 with TRBJ2-1, with 8 nucleotides matching TRBD2. The DNA of the CDR3 is TGTGCCAGCAAGCGGGAGCCGACCTACAATGAGCAGTTCTTC. The encoded protein is CASKREPTYNEQFF. The full variable domain, rest sourced from reference TRBV7-3 and TRBJ2-1, is GAGVSQTPSNKVTEKGKYVELRCDPISGHTALYWYRQSLGQGPEFLIYFQGTGAADDSGLPNDRFFAVRPEGSVSTLKIQRTERGDSAVYLCASKREPTYNEQFFGPGTRLTVL.